This TCR beta chain originates from a study of CD8 T cells in ankylosing spondylitis (dated by TCRdb to the late 2010s). In terms of the full investigation: The study set out to find disease-linked TCR variants by profiling T cell receptor beta repertoires in ankylosing spondylitis patients and healthy donors. The full study cohort comprised around 25 ankylosing spondylitis patients and over 95 healthy donors. Peripheral blood samples were taken, and synovial fluid was additionally collected from ankylosing spondylitis patients. Results and caveats for the whole study, not just this receptor: The disease-linked clones had a CD8+ phenotype and were found at relatively low frequencies in peripheral blood. The disease-linked clones were reported to be significantly enriched in matched synovial fluid samples from ankylosing spondylitis patients. A TCR beta motif made up of about eight highly homologous amino acid variants appeared to be characteristic of blood from ankylosing spondylitis patients. Some motif variants were previously reported in synovial fluid and blood of reactive arthritis patients, suggesting common disease-initiation mechanisms.

This clonotype has just a few counts. Its recognized antigen is unknown. No base quality values were provided; no much bigger clone lies one nucleotide off. TCRdb lists the instrument as Illumina HiSeq 2500. TCR beta libraries were prepared by quantitative 5'-RACE with molecular barcodes. The study's own analysis went as follows. To identify disease-linked TCR variants, a new computational method was used, one built on a probabilistic model of VDJ rearrangement. TCRdb took the public reads, trimmed them with fastp at Q25, ran MiXCR for clone calling and kept in-frame beta chains. Rows matching on CDR3 protein sequence are summarized as one entry with the most common DNA and genes. The V and J calls and clone size come from TCRdb's table, not from the authors' own analysis. This sample is represented by 250,000 to 350,000 distinct CDR3 sequences; around 18% of them were singletons. The ten largest account for roughly 8% of the sample.

The CDR3, cysteine through phenylalanine, is 12 amino acids long. The read is trimmed to its CDR3 DNA, 36 bases read in frame from base 1. The junction shows trimming of 0 bases on V and 7 bases on J, plus 5 bases between the germline ends. The germline V gene encodes CDR1 SGHRS and CDR2 YFSETQ. The V and J genes are TRBV5-1 and TRBJ2-1; the D gene assignment is ambiguous. The origin of this receptor is a male donor with ankylosing spondylitis or in good health (not recorded which). Sequenced input: blood, either unsorted or a sorted T cell fraction (not recorded which). The DNA sequence follows: TGCGCCAGCAGCTTGGATCTGAATGAGCAGTTCTTC. It encodes CASSLDLNEQFF.